Listed below are T cell receptor beta chains from one sample, sequenced in a study of OX40 agonist ivuxolimab in advanced cancers. Libraries were prepared by immunoSEQ multiplex PCR; TCRdb keeps only in-frame clonotypes and omits some of them. The sample contains tens of thousands of clones, over 80% of which appear only once. The material was CD4+ or CD8+ T cells sorted from blood, obtained in a trial of the OX40 agonist ivuxolimab. Source of these receptors: an adult with an advanced solid tumor such as melanoma, head and neck, liver or kidney cancer. CDR3s include the opening cysteine and the closing phenylalanine or tryptophan. A D gene is named only where the DNA matches it firmly. Clone size appears in some rows only: once, few, many, or a class for an expanded clone.

V	D	J	size	CDR3	DNA
TRBV7-9	-	TRBJ2-2	-	CASRGESNTGELFF	TGTGCCAGCAGGGGGGAGTCGAACACCGGGGAGCTGTTTTTT
TRBV28	TRBD1	TRBJ1-5	-	CASSYRTGRINQPQHF	TGTGCCAGCAGCTATCGGACAGGGCGGATTAATCAGCCCCAGCATTTT
TRBV6-5	TRBD1	TRBJ2-3	-	CASRGTASTDTQYF	TGTGCCAGCAGGGGGACAGCGAGCACAGATACGCAGTATTTT
TRBV5-1	TRBD2	TRBJ2-3	-	CASRLAGLADTQYF	TGCGCCAGCAGACTAGCGGGATTGGCAGATACGCAGTATTTT
TRBV19	-	TRBJ1-5	-	CASRGTGNQPQHF	TGTGCCAGTAGGGGAACAGGGAATCAGCCCCAGCATTTT
TRBV19	TRBD1	TRBJ1-3	-	CASSPDRGFGNTIYF	TGTGCCAGTAGCCCGGACAGGGGCTTTGGAAACACCATATATTTT
TRBV11-3	-	TRBJ2-1	once	CASSRTDDNEQFF	TGTGCCAGCAGCCGGACAGACGACAATGAGCAGTTCTTC
TRBV5-6	-	TRBJ2-3	-	CASSFSAGARDTQYF	TGTGCCAGCAGCTTTTCTGCGGGGGCGCGGGATACGCAGTATTTT
TRBV7-6	-	TRBJ1-6	-	CASSYSANSPLHF	TGTGCCAGCAGCTATTCAGCTAATTCACCCCTCCACTTT
TRBV2	-	TRBJ1-2	-	CASSKTMGYGYTF	TGTGCCAGCAGTAAGACCATGGGCTATGGCTACACCTTC
TRBV27	-	TRBJ1-2	once	CASSLGPNYGYTF	TGTGCCAGCAGTTTAGGGCCTAACTATGGCTACACCTTC
TRBV5-1	-	TRBJ2-5	-	CASSSKGETQYF	TGCGCCAGCAGCTCAAAAGGGGAGACCCAGTACTTC
TRBV7-9	-	TRBJ2-5	-	CASSLETGKETQYF	TGTGCCAGCAGCTTAGAGACAGGAAAAGAGACCCAGTACTTC
TRBV6-1	-	TRBJ1-1	-	CASSESRSTEAFF	TGTGCCAGCAGTGAGTCCCGGAGCACTGAAGCTTTCTTT
TRBV28	-	TRBJ2-7	-	CASSFGGHSYEQYF	TGTGCCAGCAGTTTTGGGGGACATTCCTACGAGCAGTACTTC
TRBV4-1	TRBD2	TRBJ2-2	once	CASSHDSGRAPGELFF	TGCGCCAGCAGCCATGATAGCGGGAGGGCCCCCGGGGAGCTGTTTTTT
TRBV15	TRBD2	TRBJ2-1	-	CATSRERLAGNEQFF	TGTGCCACCAGCAGAGAGAGGCTAGCGGGCAATGAGCAGTTCTTC
TRBV29-1	TRBD2	TRBJ2-3	-	CSAAEASGADTQYF	TGCAGCGCCGCGGAGGCTAGCGGGGCAGATACGCAGTATTTT
TRBV6-1	-	TRBJ2-1	-	CASRRGYNEQFF	TGTGCCAGCAGAAGAGGTTACAATGAGCAGTTCTTC
TRBV6-1	TRBD1	TRBJ1-2	-	CASSAQGTVGYTF	TGTGCCAGCAGTGCACAGGGGACAGTAGGCTACACCTTC
TRBV6-5	TRBD2	TRBJ2-3	-	CASREPGGDTQYF	TGTGCCAGCCGGGAACCGGGAGGAGATACGCAGTATTTT
TRBV6-5	TRBD1	TRBJ1-4	once	CASSYGTAGEKLFF	TGTGCCAGCAGTTATGGGACAGCCGGTGAAAAACTGTTTTTT
TRBV29-1	-	TRBJ2-1	-	CSARRIGAQSQREQFF	TGCAGCGCTAGACGTATTGGGGCCCAATCTCAGCGTGAGCAGTTCTTC
TRBV6-1	TRBD1	TRBJ2-2	-	CASTGGSNTGELFF	TGTGCCAGCACAGGGGGCTCGAACACCGGGGAGCTGTTTTTT
TRBV5-4	TRBD1	TRBJ1-2	-	CASRPRDRFYGYTF	TGTGCCAGCAGGCCCCGGGACAGGTTCTATGGCTACACCTTC
TRBV6-5	-	TRBJ1-3	-	CASSYSRDSGNTIYF	TGTGCCAGCAGTTACTCGAGGGACTCTGGAAACACCATATATTTT
TRBV30	-	TRBJ2-7	-	CAWSYSRFHEQYF	TGTGCCTGGAGTTACTCCCGGTTCCACGAGCAGTACTTC
TRBV12-5	TRBD2	TRBJ2-5	once	CASGLGAGGETQYF	TGTGCTAGTGGTTTGGGGGCGGGAGGGGAGACCCAGTACTTC
TRBV11-1	TRBD1	TRBJ2-2	-	CASSLGTGFLGSNTGELFF	TGTGCCAGCAGCTTAGGGACAGGTTTTCTAGGGTCGAACACCGGGGAGCTGTTTTTT
TRBV21-1	-	TRBJ2-7	-	CASSKASGRCVLSYEQYF	TGTGCCAGCAGCAAAGCTAGCGGGAGGTGCGTTCTTTCCTACGAGCAGTACTTC
TRBV28	TRBD1	TRBJ2-7	-	CASSPSRGTGVEQYF	TGTGCCAGCAGCCCGTCTAGGGGGACAGGGGTCGAGCAGTACTTC
TRBV11-2	TRBD1	TRBJ2-3	-	CASSGRQGVISTDTQYF	TGTGCCAGCAGCGGAAGACAGGGGGTTATTAGCACAGATACGCAGTATTTT
TRBV15	TRBD2	TRBJ2-1	-	CATSLGLAIHYNEQFF	TGTGCCACCAGCTTGGGACTAGCGATACACTACAATGAGCAGTTCTTC
TRBV19	TRBD1	TRBJ1-5	-	CASSSWSGTGRDQPQHF	TGTGCCAGTAGTAGCTGGTCCGGGACAGGGAGGGATCAGCCCCAGCATTTT
TRBV11-3	-	TRBJ2-1	-	CASSPPSMGSGEQFF	TGTGCCAGCAGCCCACCGTCAATGGGATCGGGTGAGCAGTTCTTC
TRBV4-2	-	TRBJ2-3	-	CASSQDRQGNLGTDTQYF	TGTGCCAGCAGCCAAGATCGCCAAGGAAACCTAGGCACAGATACGCAGTATTTT
TRBV7-2	-	TRBJ2-5	-	CASLRRAQETQYF	TGTGCCAGCCTCCGGAGGGCCCAAGAGACCCAGTACTTC
TRBV5-1	-	TRBJ2-1	-	CASRPSSRSYNEQFF	TGCGCCAGCAGACCTTCTAGTCGCTCCTACAATGAGCAGTTCTTC
TRBV7-3	-	TRBJ2-3	-	CASSPGNTDTQYF	TGTGCCAGCAGTCCGGGGAACACAGATACGCAGTATTTT
TRBV5-1	-	TRBJ2-7	-	CASSLERAEQYF	TGCGCCAGCAGCTTGGAGAGGGCCGAGCAGTACTTC
TRBV28	TRBD1	TRBJ2-7	-	CASSRDRVINEQYF	TGTGCCAGCAGTCGGGACAGGGTCATCAACGAGCAGTACTTC
TRBV30	-	TRBJ2-7	-	CAWKQGGVLDEQYF	TGTGCCTGGAAACAAGGAGGGGTTCTCGACGAGCAGTACTTC
TRBV6-6	TRBD1	TRBJ2-7	-	CASSNPDRGLYEQYF	TGTGCCAGCAGTAACCCGGACAGGGGGCTCTACGAGCAGTACTTC
TRBV6-1	-	TRBJ2-7	few	CASSVSLAWEQYF	TGTGCCAGCAGTGTTTCGCTAGCGTGGGAGCAGTACTTC
TRBV5-1	TRBD2	TRBJ2-1	-	CASSSVPGLAKGSEQFF	TGCGCCAGCAGCTCAGTGCCGGGACTAGCTAAGGGAAGTGAGCAGTTCTTC
TRBV7-8	-	TRBJ2-7	once	CASSFRTPGPYEQYF	TGTGCCAGCAGCTTTAGGACCCCGGGTCCTTACGAGCAGTACTTC
TRBV7-9	TRBD2	TRBJ2-5	-	CASSTGLAFKETQYF	TGTGCCAGCAGCACCGGACTAGCGTTCAAAGAGACCCAGTACTTC
TRBV30	-	TRBJ1-2	-	CAWSKGGTPPYGYTF	TGTGCCTGGAGTAAGGGGGGGACACCCCCCTATGGCTACACCTTC
TRBV4-1	-	TRBJ2-3	once	CASTSSGGTDTQYF	TGCGCCAGCACGAGTAGCGGTGGCACAGATACGCAGTATTTT
TRBV2	-	TRBJ2-5	-	CASSYGQQGETQYF	TGTGCCAGCAGTTACGGACAGCAGGGAGAGACCCAGTACTTC
TRBV19	-	TRBJ1-5	-	CASRSVDQPQHF	TGTGCCAGTAGATCAGTCGATCAGCCCCAGCATTTT
TRBV18	TRBD1	TRBJ2-5	once	CASSPTDREETQYF	TGTGCCAGCTCACCCACGGACAGGGAAGAGACCCAGTACTTC
TRBV6-6	-	TRBJ2-5	few	CASSATRETQYF	TGTGCCAGCAGTGCGACGAGGGAGACCCAGTACTTC
TRBV6-6	-	TRBJ2-5	-	CASKPFMQETQYF	TGTGCCAGCAAACCATTCATGCAAGAGACCCAGTACTTC